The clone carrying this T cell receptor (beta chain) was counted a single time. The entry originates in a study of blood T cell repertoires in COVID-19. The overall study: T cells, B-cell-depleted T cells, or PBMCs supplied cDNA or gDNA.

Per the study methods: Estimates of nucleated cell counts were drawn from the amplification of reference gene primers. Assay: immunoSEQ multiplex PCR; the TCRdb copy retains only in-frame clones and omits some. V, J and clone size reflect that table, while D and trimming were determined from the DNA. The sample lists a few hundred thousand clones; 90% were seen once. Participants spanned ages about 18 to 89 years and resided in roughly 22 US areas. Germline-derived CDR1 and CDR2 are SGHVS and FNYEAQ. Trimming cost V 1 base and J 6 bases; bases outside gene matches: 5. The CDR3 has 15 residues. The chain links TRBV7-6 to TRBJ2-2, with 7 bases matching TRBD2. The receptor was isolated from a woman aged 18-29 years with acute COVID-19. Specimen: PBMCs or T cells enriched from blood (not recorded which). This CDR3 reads CASSLGGRAPGELFF. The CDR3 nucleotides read TGTGCCAGCAGCTTAGGCGGGAGAGCTCCCGGGGAGCTGTTTTTT.